The T cell receptor (beta chain) under discussion was sequenced for a study of blood T cell repertoires in COVID-19. Study details: COVID-19 samples from acute and convalescent phases originated in the United States, Italy and Spain. PBMCs, B-cell-depleted T cells, or T cells provided the cDNA or gDNA that made up the material.

In the study's own analysis: It was from reference gene primer amplification that nucleated cell counts were estimated. The table came from immunoSEQ multiplex PCR; TCRdb's copy has only in-frame clones and leaves some out. The V and J calls and clone size were taken over from that table, and D and trimming were inferred from the DNA. The sample lists some 130,000 clones; approximately 89% were seen once. In germline, CDR1 is GTSNPN, CDR2 SVGIG (reference sequence). The CDR3 is 14 amino acids. V was pared by 2 bases and J by 3 bases, with 10 bases between. This clonotype was obtained from a man in his fifties or sixties with acute or convalescent COVID-19. The specimen was peripheral blood. The chain links TRBV30 to TRBJ1-4; no reliable D call. CDR3 residues: CAWSTDLANEKLFF. The CDR3 coding sequence is TGTGCCTGGAGTACCGACTTGGCTAATGAAAAACTGTTTTTT.